The T cell receptor beta chain under discussion was sequenced for a study of shared clonotypes between healthy human individuals. At deep level, the assay was performed. Clones were read by immunoSEQ multiplex PCR, and TCRdb kept only the in-frame ones, dropping some. The table includes over 2 million clones, just under 95% detected once. CD45RA-negative memory and CD45RA+ naive subsets were split from the CD4+ cells. CDR1 MGHRA and CDR2 YSYEKL come from the germline V gene. Trimming left V 0 bases short and J 5 bases short, with 5 bases between. This CDR3 is built from 13 residues. The receptor's source is a young man in good health. Some clones in this sample may be carry-over from other donors' samples. V is TRBV4-1 and J is TRBJ1-5; D unresolved. The sequenced material came from naive CD4+ T cells from PBMCs. Noted subset: CD45RA+ positively selected. CDR3 coding DNA: TGCGCCAGCAGCCAAGAGGGGTATCAGCCCCAGCATTTT. Its protein product is CASSQEGYQPQHF.